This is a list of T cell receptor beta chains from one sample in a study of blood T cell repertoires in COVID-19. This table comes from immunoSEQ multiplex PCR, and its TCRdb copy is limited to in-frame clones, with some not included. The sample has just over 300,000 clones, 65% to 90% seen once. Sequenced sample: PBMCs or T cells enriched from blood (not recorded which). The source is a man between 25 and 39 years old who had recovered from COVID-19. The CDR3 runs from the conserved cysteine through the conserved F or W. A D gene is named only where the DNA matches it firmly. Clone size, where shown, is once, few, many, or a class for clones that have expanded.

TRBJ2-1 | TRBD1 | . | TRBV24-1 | CATSEVQGANEQFF | TGTGCCACCAGTGAAGTACAGGGGGCGAATGAGCAGTTCTTC
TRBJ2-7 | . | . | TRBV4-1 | CASSQNDSPFYEQYF | TGCGCCAGCAGCCAAAACGACAGTCCTTTCTACGAGCAGTACTTC
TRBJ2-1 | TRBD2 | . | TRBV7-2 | CASSIGLAWSSYNEQFF | TGTGCCAGCAGCATAGGACTAGCGTGGAGCTCCTACAATGAGCAGTTCTTC
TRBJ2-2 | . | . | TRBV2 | CASSVPGGTANTGELFF | TGTGCCAGCAGTGTTCCAGGGGGGACAGCGAACACCGGGGAGCTGTTTTTT
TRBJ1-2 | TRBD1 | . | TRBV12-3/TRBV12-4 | CASSLMTGGGYTF | TGTGCCAGCAGTTTGATGACAGGGGGAGGCTACACCTTC
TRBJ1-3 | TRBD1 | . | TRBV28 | CASSPSYGQGAEGNTIYF | TGTGCCAGCAGTCCGTCATATGGACAGGGGGCGGAAGGAAACACCATATATTTT
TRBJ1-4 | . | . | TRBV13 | CATSRQHRDEKLFF | TGTGCCACTTCTCGACAGCATCGGGATGAAAAACTGTTTTTT
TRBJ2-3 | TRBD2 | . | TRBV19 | CASSITGTSGTDTQYF | TGTGCCAGTAGTATAACCGGGACTAGCGGCACAGATACGCAGTATTTT
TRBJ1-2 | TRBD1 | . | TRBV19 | CASSISPGQAPYGYTF | TGTGCCAGTAGTATTTCTCCGGGACAGGCCCCCTATGGCTACACCTTC
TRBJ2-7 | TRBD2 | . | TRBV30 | CAWRILAGSDEQYF | TGTGCCTGGAGAATTCTAGCGGGAAGCGACGAGCAGTACTTC
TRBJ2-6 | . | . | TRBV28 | CASSYTIAYSGANVLTF | TGTGCCAGCAGTTATACTATCGCCTACTCTGGGGCCAACGTCCTGACTTTC
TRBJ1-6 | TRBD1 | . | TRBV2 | CASRYDRANSPLHF | TGTGCCAGCAGATACGACAGGGCCAATTCACCCCTCCACTTT
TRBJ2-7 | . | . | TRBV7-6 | CASSPGQYSYEQYF | TGTGCCAGCAGCCCCGGACAGTACTCCTACGAGCAGTACTTC
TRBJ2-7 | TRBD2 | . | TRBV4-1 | CASSQDPGLAGLPYEQYF | TGCGCCAGCAGCCAAGACCCGGGACTAGCGGGACTTCCCTACGAGCAGTACTTC
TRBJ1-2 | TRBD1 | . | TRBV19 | CASSYGQGANYGYTF | TGTGCCAGTAGTTACGGACAGGGGGCGAACTATGGCTACACCTTC
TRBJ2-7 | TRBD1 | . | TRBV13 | CASSLGRDRPYEQYF | TGTGCCAGCAGCTTAGGGAGGGACAGACCCTACGAGCAGTACTTC
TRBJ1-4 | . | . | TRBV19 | CASRQGTEKLFF | TGTGCCAGTAGGCAGGGAACCGAAAAACTGTTTTTT
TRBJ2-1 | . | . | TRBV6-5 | CASSYPPRTGDNEQFF | TGTGCCAGCAGTTACCCCCCCAGAACGGGGGACAATGAGCAGTTCTTC
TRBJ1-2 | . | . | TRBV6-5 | CASSYSTTGTLYGYTF | TGTGCCAGCAGTTACTCGACAACAGGTACACTGTATGGCTACACCTTC
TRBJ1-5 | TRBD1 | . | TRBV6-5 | CASSFTGVGNQPQHF | TGTGCCAGCAGTTTCACAGGGGTGGGCAATCAGCCCCAGCATTTT
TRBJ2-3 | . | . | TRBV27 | CASSFRGSTDTQYF | TGTGCCAGCAGTTTTAGGGGGAGCACAGATACGCAGTATTTT
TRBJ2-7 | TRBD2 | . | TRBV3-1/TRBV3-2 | CASSQDGRDSLNYEQYF | TGTGCCAGCAGCCAAGATGGGAGGGACTCCCTCAACTACGAGCAGTACTTC
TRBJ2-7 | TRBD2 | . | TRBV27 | CASSLGWLAGGEQYF | TGTGCCAGCAGTTTAGGCTGGCTAGCGGGAGGCGAGCAGTACTTC
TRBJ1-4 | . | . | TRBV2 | CASIRGTNEKLFF | TGTGCCAGCATACGGGGGACTAATGAAAAACTGTTTTTT
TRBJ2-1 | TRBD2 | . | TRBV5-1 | CASSLDSGGYNEQFF | TGCGCCAGCAGCTTGGATAGCGGGGGCTACAATGAGCAGTTCTTC
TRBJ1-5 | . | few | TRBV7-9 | CASSLEGGVNQPQHF | TGTGCCAGCAGCTTGGAAGGGGGGGTTAATCAGCCCCAGCATTTT
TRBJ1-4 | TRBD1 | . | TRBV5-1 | CASSLSLGTGGEKLFF | TGCGCCAGCAGCTTGTCGTTGGGGACAGGGGGTGAAAAACTGTTTTTT
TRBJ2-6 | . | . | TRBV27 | CASRGGASGANVLTF | TGTGCCAGCAGGGGGGGGGCCTCTGGGGCCAACGTCCTGACTTTC